These 2 T cell receptor beta chains were sequenced from one sample in a study of blood T cell repertoires in COVID-19. Method: immunoSEQ multiplex PCR; TCRdb's copy keeps in-frame clones and lacks some. The sample includes 80,000 to 100,000 clones, 88% of them seen just once. Material: peripheral blood. The receptors originated from a man in his fifties or sixties with COVID-19, enrolled during active disease.

V gene TRBV5-8 combines with J gene TRBJ1-4; no clear D. The CDR3 has 15 residues. Germline V gives CDR1 SGHTS, CDR2 YDEGEE. V shed 0 bases and J shed 8 bases, with 14 bases lying between them. Here the CDR3 reads CASSLGLIGPEKLFF. DNA for the CDR3: TGTGCCAGCAGCTTGGGGCTTATTGGTCCCGAAAAACTGTTTTTT. The full variable domain, with the rest looked up from reference TRBV5-8 and TRBJ1-4, is EAGVTQSPTHLIKTRGQQATLRCSPISGHTSVYWYQQALGLGLQFLLWYDEGEERNRGNFPPRFSGRQFPNYSSELNVNALELEDSALYLCASSLGLIGPEKLFFGSGTQLSVL.

The V and J genes are TRBV2 and TRBJ1-2; D is ambiguous. This CDR3 has 12 amino acids. V was cut by 7 bases and J by 4 bases, with 10 bases left in between. Germline CDR1 SNHLY, CDR2 FYNNEI. CDR3 in DNA: TGTGCCAGCATGCAGGATTTCTATGGCTACACCTTC. Translated, it gives CASMQDFYGYTF.